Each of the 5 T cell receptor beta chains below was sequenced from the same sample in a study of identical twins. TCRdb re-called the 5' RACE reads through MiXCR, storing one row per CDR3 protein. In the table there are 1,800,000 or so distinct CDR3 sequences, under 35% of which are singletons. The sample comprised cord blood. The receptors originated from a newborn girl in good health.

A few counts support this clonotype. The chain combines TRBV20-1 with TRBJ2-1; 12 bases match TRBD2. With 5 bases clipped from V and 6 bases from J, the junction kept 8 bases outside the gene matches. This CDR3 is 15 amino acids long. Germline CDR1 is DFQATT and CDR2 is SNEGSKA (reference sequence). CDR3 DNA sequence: TGCAGTGCTCGACCAACTAGCGGGAGGACCAATGAGCAGTTCTTC. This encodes CSARPTSGRTNEQFF.

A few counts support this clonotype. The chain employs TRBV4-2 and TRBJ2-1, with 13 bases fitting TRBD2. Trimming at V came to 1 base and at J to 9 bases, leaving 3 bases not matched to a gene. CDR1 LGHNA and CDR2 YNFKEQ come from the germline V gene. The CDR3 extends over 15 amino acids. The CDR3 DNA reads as TGTGCCAGCAGCCAAGGGCGGACTAGCGGGAGTGAGCAGTTCTTC. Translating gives CASSQGRTSGSEQFF.

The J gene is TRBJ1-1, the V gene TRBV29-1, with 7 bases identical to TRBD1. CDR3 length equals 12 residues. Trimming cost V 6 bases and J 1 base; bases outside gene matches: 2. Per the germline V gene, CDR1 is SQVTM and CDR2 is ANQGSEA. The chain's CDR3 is CSVKGANTEAFF. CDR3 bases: TGCAGCGTCAAGGGGGCGAACACTGAAGCTTTCTTT.

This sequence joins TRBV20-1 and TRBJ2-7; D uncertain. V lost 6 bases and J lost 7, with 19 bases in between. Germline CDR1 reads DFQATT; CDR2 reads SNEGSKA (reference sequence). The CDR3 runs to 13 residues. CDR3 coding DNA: TGCAGTGCCTCGGACCAGTCTGTCAATGAGCAGTACTTC. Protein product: CSASDQSVNEQYF.

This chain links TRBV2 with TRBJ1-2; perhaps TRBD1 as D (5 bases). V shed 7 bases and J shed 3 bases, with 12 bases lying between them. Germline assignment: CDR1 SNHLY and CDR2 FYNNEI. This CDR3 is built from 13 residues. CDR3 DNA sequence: TGTGCCAGCAAAGTGGGACTTGACTATGGCTACACCTTC. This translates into CASKVGLDYGYTF.